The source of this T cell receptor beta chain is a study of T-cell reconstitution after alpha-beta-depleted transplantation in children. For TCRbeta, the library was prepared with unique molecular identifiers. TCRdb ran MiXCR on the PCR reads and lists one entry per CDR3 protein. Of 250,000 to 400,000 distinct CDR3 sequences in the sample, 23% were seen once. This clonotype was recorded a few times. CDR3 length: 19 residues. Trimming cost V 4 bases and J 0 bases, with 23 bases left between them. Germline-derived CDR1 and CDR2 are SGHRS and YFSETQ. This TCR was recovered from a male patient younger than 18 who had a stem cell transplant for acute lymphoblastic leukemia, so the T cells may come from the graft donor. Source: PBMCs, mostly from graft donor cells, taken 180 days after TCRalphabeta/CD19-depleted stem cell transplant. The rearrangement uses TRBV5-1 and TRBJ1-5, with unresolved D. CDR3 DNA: TGCGCCAGCAGCATCCCCGGCCCGGGAGGCCCTGATAGCAATCAGCCCCAGCATTTT. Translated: CASSIPGPGGPDSNQPQHF.